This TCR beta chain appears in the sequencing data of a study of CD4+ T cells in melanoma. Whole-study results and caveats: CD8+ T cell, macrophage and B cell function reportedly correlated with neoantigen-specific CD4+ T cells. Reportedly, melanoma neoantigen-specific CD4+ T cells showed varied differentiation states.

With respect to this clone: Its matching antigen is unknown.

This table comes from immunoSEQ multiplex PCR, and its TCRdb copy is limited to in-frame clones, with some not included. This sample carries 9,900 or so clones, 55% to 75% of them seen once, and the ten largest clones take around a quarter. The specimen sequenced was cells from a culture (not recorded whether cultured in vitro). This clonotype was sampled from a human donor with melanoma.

CDR3 nucleotides: TGTGCCAGCTCAAACAGTTATAGCAATCAGCCCCAGCATTTT. Translated: CASSNSYSNQPQHF. This sequence joins TRBV18 and TRBJ1-5; D remains ambiguous. The CDR3 consists of 14 residues. Germline V gene sequence: CDR1 KGHSH, CDR2 LQKENI. Trimming removed 5 bases from V and 0 bases from J, with 8 bases in between.